The 20 T cell receptor beta chains below all came from one sample that was sequenced in a study of blood T cell repertoires in COVID-19. Clones were read by immunoSEQ multiplex PCR, and TCRdb kept only the in-frame ones, dropping some. The sample carries 210,000 or so clones, 88% recorded once. The material sequenced was peripheral blood. The source is a middle-aged woman who had recovered from COVID-19.

In DNA, the CDR3 is TGTGCCAGCAGATCAAGGGGACTAGCGGACACAGATACGCAGTATTTT. Protein: CASRSRGLADTDTQYF. The J gene is TRBJ2-3, the V gene TRBV2; 11 positions agree with TRBD2. CDR3 length: 16 residues. Germline V gene sequence: CDR1 SNHLY, CDR2 FYNNEI. Losses at the gene ends were 6 bases for V and 2 bases for J; bases not matched to a gene: 7.

The chain carries TRBV28 and TRBJ1-1; TRBD1 agrees at 8 bases. This CDR3 is built from 13 residues. Germline V lookup: CDR1 MDHEN, CDR2 SYDVKM. Unmatched junction bases numbered 5, after V lost 4 bases and J lost 7 bases. The CDR3 DNA reads as TGTGCCAGCAGTTCCGGACAGGGCCTTGAAGCTTTCTTT. Encoded protein: CASSSGQGLEAFF.

The chain recombines TRBV2 with TRBJ1-5; D might be TRBD1 (5 bases). The CDR3 is made up of 14 amino acids. The ends were cut back, 4 bases at V and 4 bases at J, with 11 bases in the middle. Germline CDR1 reads SNHLY; CDR2 reads FYNNEI. CDR3 DNA sequence: TGTGCCAGCAGTGCGTACAGGCCGAATCAGCCCCAGCATTTT. As protein: CASSAYRPNQPQHF.

The V gene is TRBV9, the J gene TRBJ1-1; D uncertain. Per germline, CDR1 SGDLS and CDR2 YYNGEE. This CDR3 is built from 13 residues. Trimming took off 4 bases at V and 4 bases at J, with 11 bases between the two ends. The CDR3 loop reads CASSPREFTEAFF. In nucleotides, the CDR3 is TGTGCCAGCAGCCCCCGGGAGTTCACTGAAGCTTTCTTT. Drawing the rest from reference TRBV9 and TRBJ1-1, the complete variable domain is DSGVTQTPKHLITATGQRVTLRCSPRSGDLSVYWYQQSLDQGLQFLIQYYNGEERAKGNILERFSAQQFPDLHSELNLSSLELGDSALYFCASSPREFTEAFFGQGTRLTVV.

V gene TRBV6-1 combines with J gene TRBJ2-7, with 8 positions matching TRBD1. The germline CDR1 and CDR2 sequences are MNHNS and SASEGT. V shed 1 base and J 7 bases; nucleotides not matched to a gene: 12. The CDR3 sequence is 16 residues long. The CDR3 DNA follows: TGTGCCAGCAGTGAAGTTGTCGGACAGGGAAAGGGGGAGCAGTACTTC. It encodes CASSEVVGQGKGEQYF.

This clone was counted a single time. The chain links TRBV20-1 to TRBJ1-6, with D unresolved. Germline V gene sequence: CDR1 DFQATT, CDR2 SNEGSKA (reference sequence). The V end was cut by 3 bases, the J end by 7 bases, with 16 bases between. The CDR3 spans 15 residues. The CDR3 DNA reads as TGCAGTGCTAGTATGGGGAGTCTTTCGAATTCACCCCTCCACTTT. It encodes CSASMGSLSNSPLHF.

V is TRBV24-1 and J is TRBJ2-3, with 12 bases that match TRBD1. This CDR3 has 19 residues. Germline-derived CDR1 and CDR2 are KGHDR and SFDVKD. The trim removed 3 bases at V and 2 bases at J, leaving 11 bases unmatched. CDR3 region: CATSDVPGQGAGDTDTQYF. CDR3 nucleotides: TGTGCCACCAGTGATGTCCCGGGACAGGGGGCTGGGGACACAGATACGCAGTATTTT.

V gene TRBV11-1 combines with J gene TRBJ1-1; 7 nucleotides line up with TRBD1. The junction had 8 bases not matched to a gene; V was cut back by 5 bases and J by 2 bases. The CDR3 totals 15 residues. CDR1 SGHAT and CDR2 FQDESV come from the germline V gene (reference sequence). CDR3 DNA: TGTGCCAGCAGCCCGACGACAGGGTCTAACACTGAAGCTTTCTTT. It translates to CASSPTTGSNTEAFF.

The genes are TRBV29-1 and TRBJ2-6; tentatively, D is TRBD2 (5 bases). The CDR3 contains 14 residues. The V and J ends lost 5 bases and 1 base respectively, with 9 bases between them. Germline loops: CDR1 SQVTM, CDR2 ANQGSEA. The chain's CDR3 is CSVSSGSGANVLTF. CDR3 nucleotide sequence: TGCAGCGTTTCCTCGGGGTCTGGGGCCAACGTCCTGACTTTC. Variable domain in full (rest from reference TRBV29-1 and TRBJ2-6): SAVISQKPSRDICQRGTSLTIQCQVDSQVTMMFWYRQQPGQSLTLIATANQGSEATYESGFVIDKFPISRPNLTFSTLTVSNMSPEDSSIYLCSVSSGSGANVLTFGAGSRLTVL.

The chain couples TRBV6-5 to TRBJ2-2; D may be TRBD1 (5 bases). The CDR3 spans 14 residues. The germline gives CDR1 MNHEY, CDR2 SVGAGI. Trimming removed 6 bases at V and 5 bases at J, with 13 bases between. The CDR3 coding sequence is TGTGCCAGCAGGGGGTGGGGCGGTACCGGGGAGCTGTTTTTT. Translated: CASRGWGGTGELFF.

The V call is TRBV27, the J call TRBJ1-5; 7 bases map to TRBD1. CDR3 size: 14 residues. The trim removed 6 bases at V and 0 bases at J, leaving 2 bases unmatched. CDR1 and CDR2 (germline): MNHEY, SMNVEV (reference sequence). The CDR3 protein is CASRTGNSNQPQHF. In DNA form, the CDR3 reads TGTGCCAGCAGGACAGGGAATAGCAATCAGCCCCAGCATTTT.

V and J are TRBV14 and TRBJ2-5; 7 bases line up with TRBD1. The CDR3 covers 16 residues. CDR1 SGHDN and CDR2 FVKESK come from the germline V gene. The V and J ends lost 4 bases and 5 bases, in that order; junction bases with no gene match: 13. CDR3 nucleotides: TGTGCCAGCAGCCGAGAACAGGGGTACGATCGGGAGACCCAGTACTTC. It yields the protein CASSREQGYDRETQYF.

The chain links TRBV11-1 to TRBJ2-1, with 9 positions matching TRBD1. CDR3 length: 15 amino acids. Germline V gives CDR1 SGHAT, CDR2 FQDESV (reference sequence). V was clipped by 4 bases and J by 7 bases; unmatched bases: 8. This CDR3 is CASSYPGQGRNEQFF. CDR3 sequence (DNA): TGTGCCAGCAGCTATCCGGGACAGGGAAGGAATGAGCAGTTCTTC.

This clone has more than one count but fewer than ten. The chain couples TRBV27 to TRBJ1-6; the D is unclear. Germline assignment: CDR1 MNHEY and CDR2 SMNVEV (reference sequence). The CDR3 covers 14 residues. Trimming pared 4 bases from V and 6 bases from J, leaving 10 bases between. The CDR3 protein is CASSSPEVNSPLHF. The CDR3 coding sequence is TGTGCCAGCAGTTCCCCAGAAGTTAATTCACCCCTCCACTTT.

The rearrangement links TRBV19 to TRBJ1-2; 10 bases line up with TRBD1. The V gene end was trimmed by 7 bases and the J gene end by 2 bases; junction bases not matched to a gene: 4. CDR1 and CDR2 (germline): LNHDA, SQIVND (reference sequence). CDR3 length: 14 amino acids. DNA for the CDR3: TGTGCCAGTACCTTGGACAGGGGGAACTATGGCTACACCTTC. It specifies CASTLDRGNYGYTF.

The genes are TRBV29-1 and TRBJ1-1, with D unclear. The germline V and J ends were trimmed by 7 bases and 4 bases, with 13 bases remaining between them. This CDR3 region has 12 residues. CDR1 and CDR2 from the germline V gene are SQVTM and ANQGSEA. For the CDR3, the DNA is TGCAGCGGCGGAGGGAGAGGCACTGAAGCTTTCTTT. Its translation is CSGGGRGTEAFF.

The chain is built from TRBV6-1 and TRBJ1-2, with a weak D call TRBD1 (5 bases). Germline lookup yields CDR1 MNHNS and CDR2 SASEGT. Trimming cost V 2 bases and J 2 bases, with 15 bases left between them. The CDR3 length is 16 residues. The DNA of the CDR3 is TGTGCCAGCAGTGAAAGGCGGGGCACGGGGAACTATGGCTACACCTTC. Translation gives CASSERRGTGNYGYTF.

The chain employs TRBV7-2 and TRBJ2-3; possible D gene TRBD2, 6 bases. V was pared by 1 base and J by 8 bases, with 22 bases between. CDR3 size: 17 residues. Germline CDR1 and CDR2: SGHTA and FQGNSA. The CDR3 DNA reads TGTGCCAGCAGCTTAGTGGGACTGGGGGTCACACTCGGTACGCAGTATTTT. Encoded protein: CASSLVGLGVTLGTQYF.

The chain uses TRBV6-6 and TRBJ2-1, with 11 bases that match TRBD2. After removal of 9 bases from V and 9 bases from J, the junction contained 16 bases not matched to a gene. CDR1 and CDR2 (germline): MNHNY, SVGAGI (reference sequence). CDR3 length: 16 amino acids. The CDR3 sequence: CASVGGLAGGFSEQFF. The CDR3 DNA reads TGTGCCAGTGTGGGGGGGTTAGCGGGAGGGTTCAGTGAGCAGTTCTTC.

V and J are TRBV27 and TRBJ2-3; a weak D match, TRBD2 (5 bases). The germline V gene encodes CDR1 MNHEY and CDR2 SMNVEV (reference sequence). The V end was cut by 3 bases, the J end by 1 base, with 11 bases between. The CDR3 spans 15 residues. This CDR3 reads CASSFRGWGTDTQYF. CDR3 bases: TGTGCCAGCAGTTTCAGAGGGTGGGGCACAGATACGCAGTATTTT.